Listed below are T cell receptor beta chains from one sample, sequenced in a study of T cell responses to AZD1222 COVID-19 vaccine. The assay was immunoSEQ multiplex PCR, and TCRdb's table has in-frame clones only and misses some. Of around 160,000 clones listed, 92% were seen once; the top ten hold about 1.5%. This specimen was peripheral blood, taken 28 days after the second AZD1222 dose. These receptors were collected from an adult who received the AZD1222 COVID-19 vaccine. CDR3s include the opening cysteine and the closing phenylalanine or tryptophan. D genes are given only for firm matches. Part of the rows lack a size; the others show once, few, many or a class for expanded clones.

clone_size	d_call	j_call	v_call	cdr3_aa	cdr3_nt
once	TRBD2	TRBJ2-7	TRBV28	CASCVPSGGVREQYF	TGTGCCAGCTGCGTCCCCAGCGGGGGGGTGAGGGAGCAGTACTTC
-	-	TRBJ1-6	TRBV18	CASSSTGVYNSPLHF	TGTGCCAGCTCGTCTACAGGAGTCTATAATTCACCCCTCCACTTT
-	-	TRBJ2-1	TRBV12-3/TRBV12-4	CASNEFDNEQFF	TGTGCCAGCAACGAGTTCGACAATGAGCAGTTCTTC
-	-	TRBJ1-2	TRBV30	CAWSVHSWGYTF	TGTGCCTGGAGTGTACACTCGTGGGGCTACACCTTC
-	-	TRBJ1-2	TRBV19	CASQWGGSYGYTF	TGTGCCAGCCAATGGGGGGGAAGCTATGGCTACACCTTC
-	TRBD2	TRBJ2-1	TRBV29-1	CSASSGSNEQFF	TGCAGCGCCTCGAGCGGGAGTAATGAGCAGTTCTTC
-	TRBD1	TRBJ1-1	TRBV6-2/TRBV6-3	CASSYSTGAPEAFF	TGTGCCAGCAGTTACTCCACAGGGGCGCCTGAAGCTTTCTTT
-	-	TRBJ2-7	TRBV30	CAWSRILAHPYEQYF	TGTGCCTGGAGTAGAATTCTGGCCCATCCCTACGAGCAGTACTTC
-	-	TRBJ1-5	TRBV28	CASRPPAGPNQPQHF	TGTGCCAGCAGACCTCCGGCAGGCCCCAATCAGCCCCAGCATTTT
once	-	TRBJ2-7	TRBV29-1	CSVVAESGYEQYF	TGCAGCGTTGTAGCGGAGAGTGGCTACGAGCAGTACTTC
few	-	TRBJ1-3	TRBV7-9	CASSLAGAGSGNTIYF	TGTGCCAGCAGTTTAGCTGGGGCAGGCTCTGGAAACACCATATATTTT
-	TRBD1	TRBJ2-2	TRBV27	CASSLQGANTGELFF	TGTGCCAGCAGTCTACAGGGGGCGAACACCGGGGAGCTGTTTTTT
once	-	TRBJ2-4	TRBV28	CASSLYSGQNIQYF	TGTGCCAGCAGTTTATACTCAGGACAAAACATTCAGTACTTC
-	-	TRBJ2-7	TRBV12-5	CASGAGPSYEQYF	TGTGCTAGTGGCGCGGGGCCCTCCTACGAGCAGTACTTC
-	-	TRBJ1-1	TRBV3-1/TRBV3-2	CASSQGPQATPGTSAFF	TGTGCCAGCAGCCAAGGGCCACAGGCTACCCCCGGGACTTCAGCTTTCTTT
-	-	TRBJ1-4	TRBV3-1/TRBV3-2	CASSQEGRSLNEKLFF	TGTGCCAGCAGCCAAGAAGGCAGGTCTCTAAATGAAAAACTGTTTTTT
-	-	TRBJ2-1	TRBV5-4	CASSFTLGTYNEQFF	TGTGCCAGCAGCTTTACGTTGGGGACTTACAATGAGCAGTTCTTC
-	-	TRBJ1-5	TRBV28	CASSLGGPGQPQHF	TGTGCCAGCAGTTTGGGGGGACCTGGGCAGCCCCAGCATTTT
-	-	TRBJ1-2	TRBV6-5	CASSYGSDYGYTF	TGTGCCAGCAGTTACGGCAGCGACTATGGCTACACCTTC
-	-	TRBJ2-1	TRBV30	CAWSYQGLLNEQFF	TGTGCCTGGAGTTACCAGGGACTCCTCAATGAGCAGTTCTTC
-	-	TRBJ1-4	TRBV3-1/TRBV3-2	CASSPYTRRGGEKLFF	TGTGCCAGCAGCCCCTATACTCGGAGGGGGGGTGAAAAACTGTTTTTT
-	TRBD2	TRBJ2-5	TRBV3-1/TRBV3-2	CASSPRLAGPQETQYF	TGTGCCAGCAGCCCTCGACTAGCGGGTCCCCAAGAGACCCAGTACTTC
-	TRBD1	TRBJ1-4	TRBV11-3	CASSLPWVTGGWNEKLFF	TGTGCCAGCAGCCTACCTTGGGTGACAGGGGGCTGGAATGAAAAACTGTTTTTT
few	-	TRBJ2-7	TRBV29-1	CSVPSGAYEQYF	TGCAGCGTGCCCTCTGGAGCCTACGAGCAGTACTTC
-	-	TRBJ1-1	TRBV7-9	CASSRGLEAFF	TGTGCCAGCAGTCGGGGGCTTGAAGCTTTCTTT
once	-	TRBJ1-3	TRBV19	CASSIEAPGGPGSGNTIYF	TGTGCCAGTAGTATAGAGGCACCCGGGGGTCCTGGCTCTGGAAACACCATATATTTT
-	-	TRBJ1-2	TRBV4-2	CASSQTRWELSHGYTF	TGTGCCAGCAGCCAGACGAGATGGGAGCTATCCCATGGCTACACCTTC
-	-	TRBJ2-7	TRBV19	CASSTIPGQSSYEQYF	TGTGCCAGTAGTACCATACCTGGACAGAGCTCCTACGAGCAGTACTTC
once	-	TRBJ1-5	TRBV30	CAGQGARQPQHF	TGTGCAGGGCAGGGTGCGCGGCAGCCCCAGCATTTT
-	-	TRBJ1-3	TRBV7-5	CARSLVWSSGNTIYF	TGTGCCAGAAGCTTAGTCTGGTCCTCTGGAAACACCATATATTTT
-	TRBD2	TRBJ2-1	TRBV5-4	CASRETSASYNEQFF	TGTGCCAGCAGGGAAACTAGCGCCTCCTACAATGAGCAGTTCTTC
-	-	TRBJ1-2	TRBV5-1	CASSLEGVYGYTF	TGCGCCAGCAGCTTGGAGGGGGTCTATGGCTACACCTTC
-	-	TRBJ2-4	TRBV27	CASSFRKGGGGIQYF	TGTGCCAGCAGTTTCAGAAAAGGGGGAGGGGGCATTCAGTACTTC
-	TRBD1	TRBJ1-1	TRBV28	CASSLLGTGARLAFF	TGTGCCAGCAGTTTATTAGGGACAGGGGCTCGGTTGGCTTTCTTT
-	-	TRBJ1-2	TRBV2	CASSEDKAGFIYGYTF	TGTGCCAGCAGTGAAGATAAGGCAGGGTTTATCTATGGCTACACCTTC
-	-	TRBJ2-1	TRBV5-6	CASSFPGGNNEQFF	TGTGCCAGCAGCTTCCCTGGGGGGAACAATGAGCAGTTCTTC
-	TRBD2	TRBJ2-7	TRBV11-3	CASSLAGGSYEQYF	TGTGCCAGCAGCCTAGCGGGGGGTAGCTACGAGCAGTACTTC
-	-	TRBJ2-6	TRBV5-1	CASSVQGTGANVLTF	TGCGCCAGCAGCGTACAGGGAACCGGGGCCAACGTCCTGACTTTC
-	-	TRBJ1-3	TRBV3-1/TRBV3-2	CASSHPLGAGWAGNTIYF	TGTGCCAGCAGCCACCCCCTGGGAGCAGGGTGGGCTGGAAACACCATATATTTT
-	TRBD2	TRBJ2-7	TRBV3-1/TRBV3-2	CASQKRGSYEQYF	TGTGCCAGCCAAAAGCGGGGGAGTTACGAGCAGTACTTC
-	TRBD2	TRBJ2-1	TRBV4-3	CASSQVGTSLLDEQFF	TGCGCCAGCAGCCAAGTCGGGACTAGTCTATTGGATGAGCAGTTCTTC
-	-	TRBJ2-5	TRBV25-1	CASSVGEQETQYF	TGTGCCAGCAGTGTGGGGGAACAAGAGACCCAGTACTTC
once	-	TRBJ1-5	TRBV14	CASSQDGNQPQHF	TGTGCCAGCAGCCAAGATGGAAATCAGCCCCAGCATTTT
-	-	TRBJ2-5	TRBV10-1	CASSQIVGSTQYF	TGCGCCAGCAGCCAAATTGTAGGTTCGACCCAGTACTTC
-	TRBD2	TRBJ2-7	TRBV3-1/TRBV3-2	CASSHDLRTSGAAYEQYF	TGTGCCAGCAGCCATGATTTAAGGACTAGCGGGGCCGCCTACGAGCAGTACTTC
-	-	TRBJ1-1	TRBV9	CASSVAGRPNTEAFF	TGTGCCAGCAGCGTAGCGGGACGTCCGAACACTGAAGCTTTCTTT
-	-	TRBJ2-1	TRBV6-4	CASSEGGDNDEQFF	TGTGCCAGCAGTGAAGGGGGAGATAACGATGAGCAGTTCTTC
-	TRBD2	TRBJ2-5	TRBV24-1	CATRGGAQETQYF	TGTGCCACCCGCGGGGGGGCCCAAGAGACCCAGTACTTC
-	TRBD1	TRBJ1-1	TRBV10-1	CASRIRGAEQGLNTEAFF	TGCGCCAGCAGGATACGGGGGGCCGAACAGGGGTTGAACACTGAAGCTTTCTTT
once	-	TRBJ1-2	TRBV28	CASSLIAGLGYTF	TGTGCCAGCAGTTTAATTGCAGGGTTAGGCTACACCTTC
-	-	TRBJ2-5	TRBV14	CASSQGSRETQYF	TGTGCCAGCAGCCAAGGGTCGAGAGAGACCCAGTACTTC
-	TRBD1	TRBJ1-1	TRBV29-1	CSVDVGQGRTEAFF	TGCAGCGTCGACGTAGGACAGGGGAGGACTGAAGCTTTCTTT
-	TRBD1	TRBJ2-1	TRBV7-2	CASSPRTGTNEQFF	TGTGCCAGCAGCCCCCGGACAGGGACGAATGAGCAGTTCTTC
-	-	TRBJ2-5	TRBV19	CASSIDRGRTQETQYF	TGTGCCAGTAGTATAGATCGAGGCAGGACCCAAGAGACCCAGTACTTC
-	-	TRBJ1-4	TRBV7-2	CASSPKGGNEKLFF	TGTGCCAGCAGCCCTAAAGGGGGTAATGAAAAACTGTTTTTT
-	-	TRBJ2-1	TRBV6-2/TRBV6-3	CASSYTGTTINEQFF	TGTGCCAGCAGTTACACGGGGACCACTATCAATGAGCAGTTCTTC
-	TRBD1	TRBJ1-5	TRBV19	CASTLLPGQGAYNQPQHF	TGTGCCAGTACCCTTCTTCCGGGACAGGGGGCCTACAATCAGCCCCAGCATTTT